This record concerns one T cell receptor beta chain sequence. The target antigen is unknown. A minimum of one pre-ART and two post-ART PBMC samples existed for each donor. The data derive from a study of long-term antiretroviral therapy in people with HIV. Whole-study results and caveats: Absence of data on ART adherence, viral resistance or therapy changes was noted. HIV repertoires showed narrower CDR3 length ranges than controls. The clones with expansion before ART were dominant in the repertoire at all time points.

Researchers report immunoSEQ v3.0 was run at survey level. Repertoires were generated with immunoSEQ multiplex PCR, while TCRdb's copy carries only in-frame clones and drops some. The sample contains about 28,000 clones, about 83% of which appear only once. Trimming at V came to 1 base and at J to 3 bases, leaving 8 bases not matched to a gene. Per the germline V gene, CDR1 is KGHSH and CDR2 is LQKENI. The CDR3 totals 16 residues. This TCR derives from a man between 18 and 29 years old with HIV. Material: unsorted PBMCs, obtained 0.4 years after starting antiretroviral therapy. The J gene is TRBJ1-1, the V gene TRBV18; 7 bases are shared with TRBD1. CDR3 region: CASSPLSWDSHTEAFF. Here the CDR3 DNA reads TGTGCCAGCTCACCACTAAGCTGGGACAGCCACACTGAAGCTTTCTTT.